What follows are 16 T cell receptor beta chains derived from one specimen sequenced in a study of shared clonotypes between healthy human individuals. CD8 cells classed as naive were CD45RO-negative and positively selected for CCR7, excluding terminally differentiated effector memory CD45RA+ cells. Assay used: immunoSEQ multiplex PCR; TCRdb lists only in-frame clones, some missing. The sample consists of millions of clones, roughly 91% of them appearing once. The sample consisted of naive CD8+ T cells from PBMCs. The receptor source for this set is a man younger than 35 in good health. Some clones in this sample may be carry-over from other donors' samples.

The gene calls are TRBV27 and TRBJ2-1; D gene unclear. The CDR3 spans 13 residues. Trimming removed 1 base at V and 10 bases at J, with 11 bases between. Germline-derived CDR1 and CDR2 are MNHEY and SMNVEV (reference sequence). The CDR3 DNA sequence: TGTGCCAGCAGTTTATTAGGGTTCGGAGAGCAGTTCTTC. It encodes CASSLLGFGEQFF.

In DNA, the CDR3 is TGCGCCAGCAGCCAAGTTCTGACTCCCGGGGAGCTGTTTTTT. Its protein product is CASSQVLTPGELFF. The gene calls are TRBV4-1 and TRBJ2-2; D uncertain. The ends were cut back, 1 base at V and 6 bases at J, with 9 bases in the middle. The CDR3 covers 14 residues. Germline loops: CDR1 MGHRA, CDR2 YSYEKL.

As regards this clone: This CDR3 is also generated by other DNA sequences in the sample. The V gene is TRBV27, the J gene TRBJ2-7; D may match TRBD1 or TRBD2 (6 bases each). V lost 3 bases to trimming and J lost 2 bases, with 11 bases between them. The CDR3 has 14 amino acids. The V gene's germline CDR1 is MNHEY and CDR2 SMNVEV (reference sequence). The CDR3 region is CASSLGGGTYEQYF. The CDR3 DNA is TGTGCCAGCAGTTTGGGGGGCGGGACCTACGAGCAGTACTTC.

DNA for the CDR3: TGCGCCAGCAGCCAAGGGGACGGAAGCTCCTACGAGCAGTACTTC. Protein: CASSQGDGSSYEQYF. The chain uses TRBV4-1 and TRBJ2-7; either TRBD1 or TRBD2 may supply D (5 bases each). Per germline, CDR1 MGHRA and CDR2 YSYEKL. Trimming stripped 1 base from V and 0 bases from J, with 10 bases between. The CDR3 is 15 amino acids.

The chain is built from TRBV27 and TRBJ2-7; possibly TRBD1 for D (6 bases). The CDR3 consists of 14 residues. CDR1 is MNHEY, CDR2 SMNVEV, per germline (reference sequence). Trimming stripped 4 bases from V and 4 bases from J, with 14 bases between. The CDR3 region has the DNA TGTGCCAGCAGTTATACAGGGTTTCTTTACGAGCAGTACTTC. Residues: CASSYTGFLYEQYF.

The chain links TRBV7-9 to TRBJ2-5, with 9 positions matching TRBD1. The CDR3 runs to 16 residues. Trimming at V came to 5 bases and at J to 3 bases, leaving 10 bases not matched to a gene. Germline values: CDR1 SEHNR, CDR2 FQNEAQ (reference sequence). CDR3 nucleotide sequence: TGTGCCAGCAGCCCAATGTGGGACAGGGAAAAAGAGACCCAGTACTTC. It encodes CASSPMWDREKETQYF.

The CDR3 sequence: CASSGDLDRGLDEQYF. The CDR3 nucleotides are TGTGCCAGCAGCGGGGATCTGGACAGGGGTTTGGACGAGCAGTACTTC. This chain joins TRBV9 and TRBJ2-7, with 9 positions matching TRBD1. The CDR3 consists of 16 residues. Germline V gives CDR1 SGDLS, CDR2 YYNGEE. Trimming cost V 3 bases and J 5 bases; bases outside gene matches: 12.

This clone was observed once. CDR3 nucleotide sequence: TGCAGCGTTGAAAGCGGGAGGGCCAGGGATGAGCAGTTCTTC. This translates into CSVESGRARDEQFF. V gene TRBV29-1 combines with J gene TRBJ2-1; 10 bases line up with TRBD2. The CDR3 consists of 14 residues. The J segment lost 8 bases and the V segment lost 2 bases, leaving 6 bases of the junction unmatched. Germline lookup yields CDR1 SQVTM and CDR2 ANQGSEA.

This clone turned up a few times. The same CDR3 is also encoded by other DNA sequences in this sample. This sequence joins TRBV9 and TRBJ1-1; a weak D match, TRBD1 (5 bases). Germline values: CDR1 SGDLS, CDR2 YYNGEE. This CDR3 spans 12 amino acids. V lost 4 bases to trimming and J lost 5 bases, with 9 bases between them. The CDR3 loop reads CASSRGDTEAFF. The CDR3 nucleotides are TGTGCCAGCAGCAGAGGGGATACTGAAGCTTTCTTT.

This clone showed up just a few times. The chain employs TRBV5-6 and TRBJ1-1; D is ambiguous. The CDR3 extends over 13 amino acids. Trimming shortened V by 3 bases and J by 6 bases, and 12 bases separated the two germline ends. Per germline, CDR1 SGHDT and CDR2 YYEEEE. The chain's CDR3 is CASSSRLSAEAFF. Written as DNA, the CDR3 is TGTGCCAGCAGCTCGCGGTTAAGCGCTGAAGCTTTCTTT.

The chain is built from TRBV25-1 and TRBJ2-2; D gene uncertain. V lost 4 bases and J lost 7, with 7 bases in between. The length of the CDR3 is 12 residues. In germline, CDR1 is MGHDK, CDR2 SYGVNS. CDR3 sequence reads: CASSGSGGELFF. In DNA, the CDR3 is TGTGCCAGCAGTGGTTCGGGCGGGGAGCTGTTTTTT.

The CDR3 nucleotides read TGTGCCAGCACCCCCATGCGGACGTTACCTGCGGTAGGCGAGCAGTACTTC. Translating it yields CASTPMRTLPAVGEQYF. This sequence joins TRBV28 and TRBJ2-7; D gene unclear. Trimming removed 7 bases from V and 6 bases from J, with 28 bases in between. The germline V gene has CDR1 MDHEN and CDR2 SYDVKM. The length of the CDR3 is 17 residues.

V is TRBV14 and J is TRBJ1-1; possibly TRBD1 for D (5 bases). Germline-derived CDR1 and CDR2 are SGHDN and FVKESK. CDR3 size: 17 residues. V shed 2 bases and J shed 0 bases, with 16 bases lying between them. CDR3 loop: CASSQKTQDRLNTEAFF. CDR3 DNA: TGTGCCAGCAGCCAAAAAACTCAAGACAGACTGAACACTGAAGCTTTCTTT.

The chain employs TRBV19 and TRBJ2-7; D might be TRBD2 (6 bases). CDR1 and CDR2 from the germline V gene are LNHDA and SQIVND (reference sequence). The CDR3 has 16 residues. V was clipped by 3 bases and J by 4 bases, with 19 bases between them. In nucleotides, the CDR3 is TGTGCCAGTAGTATGGGGCTGGGGGAGGCTACATACGAGCAGTACTTC. Translating gives CASSMGLGEATYEQYF.

This clone was observed once. This chain uses TRBV6-5 with TRBJ2-7; 8 bases fit TRBD1. Germline CDR1 MNHEY, CDR2 SVGAGI. J was trimmed by 2 bases and V by 6 bases; bases with no gene match: 6. The CDR3 has 14 amino acids. In DNA, the CDR3 is TGTGCCAGCAGCTGGACAGGGTCCCCCTACGAGCAGTACTTC. Amino acid sequence: CASSWTGSPYEQYF.

The rearrangement joins TRBV19 to TRBJ2-1; tentatively, D is TRBD1 or TRBD2 (5 bases each). Germline values: CDR1 LNHDA, CDR2 SQIVND (reference sequence). This CDR3 contains 18 residues. V lost 1 base and J 7 bases, leaving 23 bases between the germline ends. The CDR3 loop is CASSIAGPNRHHGNEQFF. The CDR3 region has the DNA TGTGCCAGTAGTATAGCGGGGCCTAACCGACACCATGGGAATGAGCAGTTCTTC. Using reference TRBV19 and TRBJ2-1 for the parts outside the CDR3, the full variable domain is DGGITQSPKYLFRKEGQNVTLSCEQNLNHDAMYWYRQDPGQGLRLIYYSQIVNDFQKGDIAEGYSVSREKKESFPLTVTSAQKNPTAFYLCASSIAGPNRHHGNEQFFGPGTRLTVL.